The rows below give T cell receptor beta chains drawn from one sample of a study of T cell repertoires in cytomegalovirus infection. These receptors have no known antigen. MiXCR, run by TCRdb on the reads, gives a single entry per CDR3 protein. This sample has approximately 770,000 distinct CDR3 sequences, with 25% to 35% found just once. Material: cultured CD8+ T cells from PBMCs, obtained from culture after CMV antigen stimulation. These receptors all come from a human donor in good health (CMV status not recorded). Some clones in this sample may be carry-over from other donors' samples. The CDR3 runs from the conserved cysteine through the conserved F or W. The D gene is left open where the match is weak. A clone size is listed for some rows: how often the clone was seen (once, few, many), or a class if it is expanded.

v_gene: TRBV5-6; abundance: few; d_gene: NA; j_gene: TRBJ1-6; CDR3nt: TGTGCCAGCATCCAAAGGGGCAGGGCCAGCTCACCCCTCCACTTT; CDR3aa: CASIQRGRASSPLHF
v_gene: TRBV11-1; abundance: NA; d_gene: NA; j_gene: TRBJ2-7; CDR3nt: TGTGCCAGCAGCGCAGGGTGGGAGATACCCTACGAGCAGTACTTC; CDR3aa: CASSAGWEIPYEQYF
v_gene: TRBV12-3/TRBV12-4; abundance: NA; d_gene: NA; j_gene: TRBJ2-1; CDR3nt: TGTGCCAGCAGTCTTGAGGGGGACTCCTACAATGAGCAGTTCTTC; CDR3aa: CASSLEGDSYNEQFF
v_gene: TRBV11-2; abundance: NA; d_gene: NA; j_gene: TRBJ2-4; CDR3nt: TGTGCCAGCAGCTTAGAGGGACCCACTGTAGCCAAAAACATTCAGTACTTC; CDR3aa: CASSLEGPTVAKNIQYF
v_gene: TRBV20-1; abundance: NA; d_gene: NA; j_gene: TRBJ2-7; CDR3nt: TGCAGTGCTAGAGATATGCAGGGGTACTACGAGCAGTACTTC; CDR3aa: CSARDMQGYYEQYF
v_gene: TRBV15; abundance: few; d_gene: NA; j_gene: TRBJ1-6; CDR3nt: TGTGCCACCAGCAGAGAAGGGGATGCCTATAATTCACCCCTCCACTTT; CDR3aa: CATSREGDAYNSPLHF
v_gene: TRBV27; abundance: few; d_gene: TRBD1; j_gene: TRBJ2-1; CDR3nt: TGTGCCAGCAGCCGAGGGACAGGGGGGTACAATGAGCAGTTCTTC; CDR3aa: CASSRGTGGYNEQFF
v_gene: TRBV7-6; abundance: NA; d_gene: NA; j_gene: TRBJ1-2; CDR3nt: TGTGCCAGCAGCTTAGAGCCAGGTCTTGACTATGGCTACACCTTC; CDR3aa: CASSLEPGLDYGYTF
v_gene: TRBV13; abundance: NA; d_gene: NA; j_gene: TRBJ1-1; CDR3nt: TGTGCCAGCAGCCCACTTAGCCTGGTTAAGGGCACTGAAGCTTTCTTT; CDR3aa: CASSPLSLVKGTEAFF
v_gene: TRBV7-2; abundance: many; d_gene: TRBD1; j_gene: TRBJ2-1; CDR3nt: TGTGCCAGCAGCTTAGGACAGGGGGCTGAAAATGAGCAGTTCTTC; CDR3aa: CASSLGQGAENEQFF
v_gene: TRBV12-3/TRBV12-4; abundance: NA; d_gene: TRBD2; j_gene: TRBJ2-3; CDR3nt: TGTGCCAGCACCCCGCTGGGCGGGGGTAACAGGTATACGCAGTATTTT; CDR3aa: CASTPLGGGNRYTQYF
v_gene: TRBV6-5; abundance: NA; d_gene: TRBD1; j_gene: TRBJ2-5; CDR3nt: TGTGCCAGCAGTCCCGGACAGGCCGTGGGGACCCAGTACTTC; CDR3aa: CASSPGQAVGTQYF
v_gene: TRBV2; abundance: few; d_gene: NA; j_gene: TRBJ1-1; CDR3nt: TGTGCCGATCGGTACCTCCCGGTAGTTGACACTGAAGCTTTCTTT; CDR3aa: CADRYLPVVDTEAFF
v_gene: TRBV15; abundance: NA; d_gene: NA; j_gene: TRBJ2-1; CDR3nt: TGTGCCACCAGTAGCGATGGTAGCTCCTACAATGAGCAGTTCTTC; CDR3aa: CATSSDGSSYNEQFF
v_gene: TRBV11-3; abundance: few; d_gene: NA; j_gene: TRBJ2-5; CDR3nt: TGTGCCAGCAGCACCCGGGACAAAGAGACCCAGTACTTC; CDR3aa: CASSTRDKETQYF
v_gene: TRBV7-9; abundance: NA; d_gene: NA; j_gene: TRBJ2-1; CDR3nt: TGTGCCAGCAGCGACAAGTGGAATGAGCAGTTCTTC; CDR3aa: CASSDKWNEQFF
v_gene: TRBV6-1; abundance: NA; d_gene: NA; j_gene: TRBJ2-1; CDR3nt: TGTGCCAGCCGGTTTGAGGGGGGGCCGGGTGAGCAGTTCTTC; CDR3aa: CASRFEGGPGEQFF
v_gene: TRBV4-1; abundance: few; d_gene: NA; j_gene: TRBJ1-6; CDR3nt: TGCGCCAGCAGCCCTACTGATCTGGATAATTCACCCCTCCACTTT; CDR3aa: CASSPTDLDNSPLHF
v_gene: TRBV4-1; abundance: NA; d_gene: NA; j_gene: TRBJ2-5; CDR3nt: TGCGCCAGCAGCCAAAGAGGGGGACAACAAGAGACCCAGTACTTC; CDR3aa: CASSQRGGQQETQYF
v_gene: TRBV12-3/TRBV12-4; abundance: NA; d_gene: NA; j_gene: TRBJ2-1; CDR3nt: TGTGCCAGCAGTCCCCACAGATACAATGAGCAGTTCTTC; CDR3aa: CASSPHRYNEQFF
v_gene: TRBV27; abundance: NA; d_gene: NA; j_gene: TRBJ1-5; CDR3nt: TGTGCCAGCAGTTTATTCGGTTCGTGGGGAGGGAGCAATCAGCCCCAGCATTTT; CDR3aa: CASSLFGSWGGSNQPQHF
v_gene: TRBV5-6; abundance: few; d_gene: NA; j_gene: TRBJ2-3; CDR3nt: TGTGCCAGCAGCTTTGGTGGGACAAGCGGCACAGATACGCAGTATTTT; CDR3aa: CASSFGGTSGTDTQYF
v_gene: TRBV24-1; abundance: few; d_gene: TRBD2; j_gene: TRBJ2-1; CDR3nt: TGTGCCACCAGTGTTGAGCGGGGGGGCAGGAATGAGCAGTTCTTC; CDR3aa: CATSVERGGRNEQFF
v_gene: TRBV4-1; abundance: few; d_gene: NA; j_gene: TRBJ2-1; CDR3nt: TGCGCCAGCAGCCAAGGGCAGGTACTATACAATGAGCAGTTCTTC; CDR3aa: CASSQGQVLYNEQFF
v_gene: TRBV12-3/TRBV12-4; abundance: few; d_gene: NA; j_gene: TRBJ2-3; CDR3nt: TGTGCCAGCAGACTAACCGGGCACGAGGGAGATACGCAGTATTTT; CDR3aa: CASRLTGHEGDTQYF
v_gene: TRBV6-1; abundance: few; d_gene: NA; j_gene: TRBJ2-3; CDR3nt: TGTGCCAGCACCTACTCAGATACGCAGTATTTT; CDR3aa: CASTYSDTQYF
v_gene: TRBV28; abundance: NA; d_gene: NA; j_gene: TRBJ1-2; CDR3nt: TGTGCCAGCAGTTTTCCGGATCGCGGCTACACCTTC; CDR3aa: CASSFPDRGYTF